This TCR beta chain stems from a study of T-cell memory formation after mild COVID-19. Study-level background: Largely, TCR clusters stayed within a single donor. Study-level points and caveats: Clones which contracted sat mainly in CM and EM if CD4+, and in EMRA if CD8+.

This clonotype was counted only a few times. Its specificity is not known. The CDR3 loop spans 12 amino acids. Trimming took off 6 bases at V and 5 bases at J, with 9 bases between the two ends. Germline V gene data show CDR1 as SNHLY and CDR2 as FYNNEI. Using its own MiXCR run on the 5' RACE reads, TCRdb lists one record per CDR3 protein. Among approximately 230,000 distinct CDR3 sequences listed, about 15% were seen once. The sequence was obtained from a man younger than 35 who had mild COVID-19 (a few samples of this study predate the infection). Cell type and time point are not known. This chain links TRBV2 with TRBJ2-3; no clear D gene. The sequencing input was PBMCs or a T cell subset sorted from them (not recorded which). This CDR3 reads CASRETRDTQYF. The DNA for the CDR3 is TGTGCCAGCAGGGAGACGAGAGATACGCAGTATTTT.